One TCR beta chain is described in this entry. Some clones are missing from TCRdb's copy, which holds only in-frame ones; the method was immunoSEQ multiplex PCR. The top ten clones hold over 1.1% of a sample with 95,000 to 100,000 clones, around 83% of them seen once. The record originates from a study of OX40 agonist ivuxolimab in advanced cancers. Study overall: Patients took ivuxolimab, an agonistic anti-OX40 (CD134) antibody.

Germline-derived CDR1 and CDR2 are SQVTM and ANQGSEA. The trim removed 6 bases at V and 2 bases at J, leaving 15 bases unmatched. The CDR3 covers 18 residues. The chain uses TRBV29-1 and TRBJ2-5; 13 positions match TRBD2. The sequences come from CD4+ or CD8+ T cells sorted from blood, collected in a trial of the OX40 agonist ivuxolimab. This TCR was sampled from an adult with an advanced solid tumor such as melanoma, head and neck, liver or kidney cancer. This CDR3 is CSVDGLAGESGAQETQYF. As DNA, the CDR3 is TGCAGCGTGGACGGACTAGCGGGAGAGAGTGGGGCGCAAGAGACCCAGTACTTC. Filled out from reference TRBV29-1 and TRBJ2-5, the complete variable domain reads SAVISQKPSRDICQRGTSLTIQCQVDSQVTMMFWYRQQPGQSLTLIATANQGSEATYESGFVIDKFPISRPNLTFSTLTVSNMSPEDSSIYLCSVDGLAGESGAQETQYFGPGTRLLVL.